The rows below give T cell receptor beta chains drawn from one sample of a study of cytomegalovirus exposure and HLA in healthy donors. Generated by immunoSEQ multiplex PCR, the TCRdb table keeps only in-frame clones and is missing some. The profile shows some 150,000 clones, under 70% of them singletons. The sequenced sample consisted of PBMCs. Receptors originate from a woman aged 25-40 years in good health and CMV-seropositive. CDR3s include the opening cysteine and the closing phenylalanine or tryptophan. Fields, in order: CDR3 protein, CDR3 DNA, V gene, clone size, J gene, D gene. A D gene is named only where the DNA matches it firmly. Part of the rows lack a size; the others show once, few, many or a class for expanded clones.

cdr3_aa: CASSFLPGQGTDTQYF; cdr3_nt: TGTGCCAGCAGCTTTTTACCGGGACAGGGGACAGATACGCAGTATTTT; v_call: TRBV7-8; clone_size: NA; j_call: TRBJ2-3; d_call: TRBD1
cdr3_aa: CASRLKTGTKWPQHF; cdr3_nt: TGTGCAAGTCGCTTAAAGACAGGGACGAAGTGGCCCCAGCATTTT; v_call: TRBV12-2; clone_size: NA; j_call: TRBJ1-5; d_call: NA
cdr3_aa: CASSFLAGELFF; cdr3_nt: TGTGCCAGTAGTTTCCTAGCCGGGGAGCTGTTTTTT; v_call: TRBV19; clone_size: NA; j_call: TRBJ2-2; d_call: NA
cdr3_aa: CASSAGPGAYTF; cdr3_nt: TGTGCCAGTAGTGCGGGACCGGGAGCCTACACCTTC; v_call: TRBV19; clone_size: NA; j_call: TRBJ1-2; d_call: NA
cdr3_aa: CASSLHQGYGTDTQYF; cdr3_nt: TGTGCCAGCAGCTTACACCAGGGATACGGCACAGATACGCAGTATTTT; v_call: TRBV11-2; clone_size: NA; j_call: TRBJ2-3; d_call: NA
cdr3_aa: CASSLQGKYTEAFF; cdr3_nt: TGTGCCAGCAGCTTACAGGGAAAGTACACTGAAGCTTTCTTT; v_call: TRBV13; clone_size: NA; j_call: TRBJ1-1; d_call: NA
cdr3_aa: CASSPQTGEYEKLFF; cdr3_nt: TGTGCCAGCAGCCCCCAGACAGGGGAATATGAAAAACTGTTTTTT; v_call: TRBV7-2; clone_size: NA; j_call: TRBJ1-4; d_call: TRBD1
cdr3_aa: CASSLALAGRTDTQYF; cdr3_nt: TGTGCCAGCAGCCTCGCGTTAGCGGGGAGAACAGATACGCAGTATTTT; v_call: TRBV14; clone_size: NA; j_call: TRBJ2-3; d_call: TRBD2
cdr3_aa: CASSVSTGSSYEQYF; cdr3_nt: TGTGCCAGCAGCGTAAGCACAGGGAGCTCCTACGAGCAGTACTTC; v_call: TRBV9; clone_size: NA; j_call: TRBJ2-7; d_call: NA
cdr3_aa: CASSPGTISYGYTF; cdr3_nt: TGTGCCAGCAGCCCGGGGACAATCAGCTATGGCTACACCTTC; v_call: TRBV6-4; clone_size: few; j_call: TRBJ1-2; d_call: NA
cdr3_aa: CASTMDRGIYEQYF; cdr3_nt: TGTGCCAGCACCATGGACAGGGGAATCTACGAGCAGTACTTC; v_call: TRBV7-8; clone_size: once; j_call: TRBJ2-7; d_call: TRBD1
cdr3_aa: CASSLGAVNSYEQYF; cdr3_nt: TGTGCCAGCAGTTTAGGGGCGGTGAACTCCTACGAGCAGTACTTC; v_call: TRBV27; clone_size: NA; j_call: TRBJ2-7; d_call: NA
cdr3_aa: CASSFRQGIQPQHF; cdr3_nt: TGTGCCAGCAGTTTCCGACAGGGAATACAGCCCCAGCATTTT; v_call: TRBV28; clone_size: NA; j_call: TRBJ1-5; d_call: TRBD1
cdr3_aa: CASSPYRGSYNEQFF; cdr3_nt: TGTGCCAGCAGCCCATACAGGGGTTCCTACAATGAGCAGTTCTTC; v_call: TRBV6-9; clone_size: NA; j_call: TRBJ2-1; d_call: TRBD1
cdr3_aa: CASSAHSDREETQYF; cdr3_nt: TGTGCCAGCAGCGCCCACTCAGACCGGGAAGAGACCCAGTACTTC; v_call: TRBV6-6; clone_size: NA; j_call: TRBJ2-5; d_call: NA
cdr3_aa: CASSYSRPGEGGYTF; cdr3_nt: TGTGCCAGCAGTTACTCGAGACCAGGGGAAGGTGGCTACACCTTC; v_call: TRBV6-6; clone_size: NA; j_call: TRBJ1-2; d_call: NA